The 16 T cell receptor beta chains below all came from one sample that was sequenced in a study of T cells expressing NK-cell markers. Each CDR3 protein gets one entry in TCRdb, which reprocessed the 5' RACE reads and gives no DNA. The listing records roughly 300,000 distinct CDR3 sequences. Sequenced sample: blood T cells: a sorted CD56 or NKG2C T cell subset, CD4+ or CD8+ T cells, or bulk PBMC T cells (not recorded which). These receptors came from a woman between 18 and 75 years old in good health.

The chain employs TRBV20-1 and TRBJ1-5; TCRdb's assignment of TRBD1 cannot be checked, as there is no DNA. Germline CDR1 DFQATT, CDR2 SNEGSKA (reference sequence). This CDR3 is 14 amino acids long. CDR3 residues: CSASIPGTGQPQHF.

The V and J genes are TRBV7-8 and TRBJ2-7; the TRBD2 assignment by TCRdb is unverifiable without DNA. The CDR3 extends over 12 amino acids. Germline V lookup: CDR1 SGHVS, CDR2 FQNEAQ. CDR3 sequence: CASSIGGYEQYF.

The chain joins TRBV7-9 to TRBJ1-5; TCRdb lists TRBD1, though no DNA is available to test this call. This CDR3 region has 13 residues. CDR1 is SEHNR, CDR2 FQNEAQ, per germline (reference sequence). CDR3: CASSLPGVQPQHF.

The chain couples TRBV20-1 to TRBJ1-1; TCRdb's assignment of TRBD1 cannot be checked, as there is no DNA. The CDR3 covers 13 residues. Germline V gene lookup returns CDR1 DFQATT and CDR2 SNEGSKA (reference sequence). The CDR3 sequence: CSAQPTGNTEAFF.

CDR3 region: CASSLRDTGAGELFF. The chain recombines TRBV12-3 or TRBV12-4 with TRBJ2-2; no DNA is available, so the TRBD1 call from TCRdb remains unchecked. The CDR3 contains 15 residues.

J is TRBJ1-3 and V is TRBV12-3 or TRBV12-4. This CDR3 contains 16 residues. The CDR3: CASSLLGLISGNTIYF.

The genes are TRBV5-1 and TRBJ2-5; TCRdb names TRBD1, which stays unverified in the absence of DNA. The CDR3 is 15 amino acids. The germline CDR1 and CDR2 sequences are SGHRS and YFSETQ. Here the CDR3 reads CASSLARPEVETQYF.

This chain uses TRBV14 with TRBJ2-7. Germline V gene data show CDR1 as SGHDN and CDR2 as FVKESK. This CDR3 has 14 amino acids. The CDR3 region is CASSPQLASYEQYF.

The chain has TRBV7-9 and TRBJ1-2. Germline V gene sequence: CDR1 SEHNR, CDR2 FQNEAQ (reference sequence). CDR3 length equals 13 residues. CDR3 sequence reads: CASSLEGPRGYTF.

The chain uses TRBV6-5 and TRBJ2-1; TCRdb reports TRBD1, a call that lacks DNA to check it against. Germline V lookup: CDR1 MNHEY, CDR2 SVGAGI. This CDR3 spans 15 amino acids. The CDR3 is CASSNRDRQGLEQFF.

The chain's CDR3 is CASSQDQTGHSGNTIYF. This chain connects TRBV4-2 to TRBJ1-3; TCRdb selects TRBD1, and the lack of DNA leaves this call unchecked. The CDR3 consists of 17 residues. CDR1 is LGHNA and CDR2 is YNFKEQ in the germline V gene.

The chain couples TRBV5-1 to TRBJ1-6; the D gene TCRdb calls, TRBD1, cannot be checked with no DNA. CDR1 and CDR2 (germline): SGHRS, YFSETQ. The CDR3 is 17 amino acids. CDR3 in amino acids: CASSQASTGDYNSPLHF. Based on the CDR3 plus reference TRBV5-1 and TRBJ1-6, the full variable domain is KAGVTQTPRYLIKTRGQQVTLSCSPISGHRSVSWYQQTPGQGLQFLFEYFSETQRNKGNFPGRFSGRQFSNSRSEMNVSTLELGDSALYLCASSQASTGDYNSPLHFGNGTRLTVT.

The CDR3 protein is CASSYSKGPLHF. The chain employs TRBV6-2 or TRBV6-3 and TRBJ1-6. The germline CDR1 and CDR2 sequences are MNHEY and SVGEGT. CDR3 size: 12 residues.

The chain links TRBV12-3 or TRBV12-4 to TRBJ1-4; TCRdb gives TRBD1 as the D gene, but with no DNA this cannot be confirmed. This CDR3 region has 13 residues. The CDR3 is CASSFGRDEKLFF.

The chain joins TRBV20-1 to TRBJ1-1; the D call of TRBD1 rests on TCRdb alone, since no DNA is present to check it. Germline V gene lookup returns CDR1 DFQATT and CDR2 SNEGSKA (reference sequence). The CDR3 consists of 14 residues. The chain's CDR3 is CSAPRQGPDTEAFF.

CDR3 region: CASSSIASSYNEQFF. The chain couples TRBV5-1 to TRBJ2-1. CDR1 is SGHRS, CDR2 YFSETQ, per germline. This CDR3 has 15 residues.